A single sample is the source of the 15 T cell receptor beta chains below, sequenced in a study of blood T cell repertoires in COVID-19. TCRdb's copy holds only in-frame clones and misses some; the assay was immunoSEQ multiplex PCR. Counted here are roughly 100,000 clones, 75% to 85% occurring once; the ten biggest clones make up under 5.5%. The sequencing input was peripheral blood. The source is a man in his 60s with acute or convalescent COVID-19.

This clone was seen a single time. The chain uses TRBV12-1 and TRBJ2-1; the table's D gene call, TRBD2, was not cross checked with the DNA. TRBV12-1 is recorded as a pseudogene. The CDR3 length is 16 residues. DNA of the CDR3: TGTGCCAGCAGCTTTACAGGACTAGCGGGGGGCCCCTCGCAGTTCTTC. This sequence encodes CASSFTGLAGGPSQFF.

The chain combines TRBV21-1 with TRBJ1-4; TRBD1 was called by the table and not checked on the DNA. TRBV21-1 corresponds to a pseudogene. CDR3 size: 18 residues. The CDR3 DNA sequence: TGTGCCAGCAGCAAAGACAGGGGCCCCCGCGCGACTAATGAAAAACTGTTTTTT. As protein: CASSKDRGPRATNEKLFF.

The rearrangement joins TRBV29-1 to TRBJ2-5; D is ambiguous. Germline V CDR1 and CDR2: SQVTM, ANQGSEA. This CDR3 spans 12 amino acids. V gave up 1 base and J gave up 5 bases, with 8 bases separating them. The CDR3 bases are TGCAGCGTTGAAGCGTACAAGGAGACCCAGTACTTC. The encoded protein is CSVEAYKETQYF.

This chain links TRBV28 with TRBJ2-1; 12 bases fit TRBD2. J lost 3 bases, V lost 4 bases, and 4 bases had no gene match. The CDR3 totals 16 residues. The germline V gene encodes CDR1 MDHEN and CDR2 SYDVKM. The CDR3 nucleotides are TGTGCCAGCAGTTCCTTACTAGCGGGAGGCTACAATGAGCAGTTCTTC. Translated, it gives CASSSLLAGGYNEQFF.

The chain carries TRBV30 and TRBJ1-1; 8 bases agree with TRBD1. The ends lost 2 bases at V and 5 bases at J; junction bases unmatched: 7. Per germline, CDR1 GTSNPN and CDR2 SVGIG (reference sequence). This CDR3 has 14 amino acids. The CDR3 is CAWSPGQEGTEAFF. CDR3 bases: TGTGCCTGGAGTCCGGGACAGGAGGGAACTGAAGCTTTCTTT.

The V and J genes are TRBV5-4 and TRBJ1-3, with TRBD1 identical over 7 bases. The V and J ends lost 3 bases and 5 bases, in that order; junction bases with no gene match: 8. This CDR3 has 15 amino acids. CDR1 is SGHNT and CDR2 is YYREEE in the germline V gene (reference sequence). As DNA, the CDR3 is TGTGCCAGCAGCTGGACCGGGACAGCTAGAAACACCATATATTTT. Its translation is CASSWTGTARNTIYF.

The chain joins TRBV14 to TRBJ1-1; TRBD1 matches at 10 bases. The ends lost 1 base at V and 4 bases at J; junction bases unmatched: 3. Germline values: CDR1 SGHDN, CDR2 FVKESK. This CDR3 has 15 amino acids. Written as DNA, the CDR3 is TGTGCCAGCAGCCAAGGACAGGGGGCGAGCACTGAAGCTTTCTTT. It specifies CASSQGQGASTEAFF.

J is TRBJ2-1 and V is TRBV10-3, with 9 bases identical to TRBD1. Per germline, CDR1 ENHRY and CDR2 SYGVKD. V was clipped by 9 bases and J by 2 bases; unmatched bases: 5. The CDR3 runs 14 residues. The CDR3: CAITTGGAYNEQFF. CDR3 coding DNA: TGTGCCATAACAACAGGGGGCGCCTACAATGAGCAGTTCTTC.

The CDR3 loop is CASSQALQGRNTEAFF. DNA for the CDR3: TGCGCCAGCAGCCAAGCACTACAGGGGAGGAACACTGAAGCTTTCTTT. V gene TRBV4-1 combines with J gene TRBJ1-1, with 7 bases aligning to TRBD1. V shed 1 base, J shed 1 base, and the junction held 6 bases outside the gene matches. The germline V gene encodes CDR1 MGHRA and CDR2 YSYEKL. CDR3 length: 16 residues.

The table lists this clone with a count of one. This chain links TRBV9 with TRBJ2-7, with a possible D match to TRBD1 (5 bases). The V end lost 0 bases, the J end lost 0 bases, and 13 bases lay between the germline ends. The length of the CDR3 is 16 residues. Germline-derived CDR1 and CDR2 are SGDLS and YYNGEE. In DNA, the CDR3 is TGTGCCAGCAGCGTAGGGGTCGCAGGGTTCTCCTACGAGCAGTACTTC. Protein sequence: CASSVGVAGFSYEQYF.

The CDR3 coding sequence is TGTGCCAGCAGCGTAGGGTCAGGGTATAACACCGGGGAGCTGTTTTTT. It specifies CASSVGSGYNTGELFF. The genes are TRBV9 and TRBJ2-2, with D possibly being TRBD1 (5 bases). Germline lookup yields CDR1 SGDLS and CDR2 YYNGEE. V gave up 0 bases and J gave up 2 bases, with 11 bases separating them. The CDR3 totals 16 residues.

The V gene is TRBV29-1, the J gene TRBJ2-1; 7 bases fit TRBD2. V lost 5 bases, J lost 4 bases, and 11 bases stayed unmatched. CDR1 is SQVTM, CDR2 ANQGSEA, per germline. This CDR3 contains 15 residues. CDR3 DNA: TGCAGCGTTCGGTGGGCGGGAGTGATATACAATGAGCAGTTCTTC. This translates into CSVRWAGVIYNEQFF.

The chain is built from TRBV11-2 and TRBJ2-7, with 8 bases identical to TRBD1. The CDR3 has 13 residues. The V gene's germline CDR1 is SGHAT and CDR2 FQNNGV. The V gene end was trimmed by 5 bases and the J gene end by 4 bases; junction bases not matched to a gene: 4. The CDR3 sequence is CASSKDREYEQYF. As DNA, the CDR3 is TGTGCCAGCAGCAAGGACAGGGAGTACGAGCAGTACTTC.

In this sample, this clone turned up a few times. The chain is built from TRBV5-6 and TRBJ2-5; 7 bases agree with TRBD1. The CDR3 totals 13 residues. From germline, CDR1 is SGHDT and CDR2 YYEEEE. J gave up 5 bases and V 5 bases, and 6 bases lay outside the gene matches. The CDR3 spells CASRLQGIETQYF. CDR3 sequence (DNA): TGTGCCAGCAGATTACAGGGGATTGAGACCCAGTACTTC. Based on the CDR3 plus reference TRBV5-6 and TRBJ2-5, the full variable domain is DAGVTQSPTHLIKTRGQQVTLRCSPKSGHDTVSWYQQALGQGPQFIFQYYEEEERQRGNFPDRFSGHQFPNYSSELNVNALLLGDSALYLCASRLQGIETQYFGPGTRLLVL.

This chain links TRBV12-3 or TRBV12-4 with TRBJ1-2; 9 nucleotides align to TRBD1. The trim removed 7 bases at V and 6 bases at J, leaving 6 bases unmatched. The CDR3 runs 13 residues. The CDR3 here is CASKEQGADGYTF. In DNA form, the CDR3 reads TGTGCCAGCAAAGAACAGGGGGCTGATGGCTACACCTTC.